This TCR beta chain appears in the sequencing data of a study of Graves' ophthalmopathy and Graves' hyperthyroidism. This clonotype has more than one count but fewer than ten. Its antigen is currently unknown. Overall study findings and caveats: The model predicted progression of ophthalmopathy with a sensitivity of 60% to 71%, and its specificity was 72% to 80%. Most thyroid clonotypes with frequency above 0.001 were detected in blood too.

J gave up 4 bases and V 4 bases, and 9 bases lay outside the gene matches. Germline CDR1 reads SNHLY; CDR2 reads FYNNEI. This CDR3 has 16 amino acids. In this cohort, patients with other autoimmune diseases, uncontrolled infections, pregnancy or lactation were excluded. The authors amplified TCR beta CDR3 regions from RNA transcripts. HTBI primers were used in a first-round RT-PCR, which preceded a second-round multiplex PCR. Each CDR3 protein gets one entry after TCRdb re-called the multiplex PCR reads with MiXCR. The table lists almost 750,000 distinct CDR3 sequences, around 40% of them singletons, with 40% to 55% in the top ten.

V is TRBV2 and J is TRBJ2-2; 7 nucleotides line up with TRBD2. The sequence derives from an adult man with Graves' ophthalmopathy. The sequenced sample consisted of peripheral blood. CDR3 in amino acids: CASSVRGGQGTGELFF. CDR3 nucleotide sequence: TGTGCCAGCAGTGTCCGGGGAGGGCAGGGCACCGGGGAGCTGTTTTTT. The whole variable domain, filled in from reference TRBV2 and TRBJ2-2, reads EPEVTQTPSHQVTQMGQEVILRCVPISNHLYFYWYRQILGQKVEFLVSFYNNEISEKSEIFDDQFSVERPDGSNFTLKIRSTKLEDSAMYFCASSVRGGQGTGELFFGEGSRLTVL.